This record looks at one T cell receptor beta chain sequence and its context. These data belong to a study of T cell clones after liver transplantation. About the study: In this trial, immunosuppression withdrawal was attempted within 2 years of liver transplant. TCRbeta sequencing after a pre-transplant mixed lymphocyte reaction identified graft-donor-reactive clones, later tracked in post-transplant blood.

Thawed unstimulated PBMCs were FACS-sorted by CD3, CD4 and CD8 into two populations. The CDR3 runs to 16 residues. Trimming removed 7 bases from V and 6 bases from J; junction bases left unmatched: 17. Germline V gene data show CDR1 as LNHDA and CDR2 as SQIVND (reference sequence). This table comes from immunoSEQ multiplex PCR, and its TCRdb copy is limited to in-frame clones, with some not included. The sample lists roughly 15,000 clones, 80% to 95% occurring once. The chain recombines TRBV19 with TRBJ1-1; 7 nucleotides match TRBD1. This receptor was obtained from a human donor who received a liver transplant. Sequencing was performed on CD8+ T cells from blood, taken before liver transplant. CDR3 nucleotides: TGTGCCAGTACTATGGACAGGCGAGGCTTGGAACCTGAAGCTTTCTTT. As protein: CASTMDRRGLEPEAFF. Variable domain in full (rest from reference TRBV19 and TRBJ1-1): DGGITQSPKYLFRKEGQNVTLSCEQNLNHDAMYWYRQDPGQGLRLIYYSQIVNDFQKGDIAEGYSVSREKKESFPLTVTSAQKNPTAFYLCASTMDRRGLEPEAFFGQGTRLTVV.